Shown below are 15 T cell receptor beta chains from a single sample sequenced in a study of CD8 T cells in ankylosing spondylitis. Each CDR3 protein is one row after TCRdb ran MiXCR on the 5' RACE reads. The table shows 250,000 to 300,000 distinct CDR3 sequences, with roughly 20% occurring only once. Sequencing used blood, either unsorted or a sorted T cell fraction (not recorded which). These receptors were collected from a male donor with ankylosing spondylitis or in good health (not recorded which).

The CDR3: CASSLWRAATDTQYF. The DNA of the CDR3 is TGTGCCAGCAGTTTATGGAGGGCGGCCACAGATACGCAGTATTTT. The J gene is TRBJ2-3, the V gene TRBV28; tentative D call: TRBD2 (5 bases). The CDR3 runs 15 residues. Germline loops: CDR1 MDHEN, CDR2 SYDVKM. V lost 0 bases, J lost 2 bases, and 9 bases lay in between.

This clonotype has only a few counts. The gene calls are TRBV7-6 and TRBJ1-1; D ambiguous. Germline V gives CDR1 SGHVS, CDR2 FNYEAQ. Trimming removed 1 base from V and 0 bases from J, with 9 bases in between. This CDR3 has 15 amino acids. CDR3 residues: CASSLVGVMNTEAFF. CDR3 sequence (DNA): TGTGCCAGCAGCTTAGTGGGAGTCATGAACACTGAAGCTTTCTTT.

The table lists this clonotype with a few counts. The V gene is TRBV12-3 or TRBV12-4, the J gene TRBJ2-5, with D perhaps TRBD1 (5 bases). V was pared by 3 bases and J by 5 bases, with 19 bases between. The CDR3 runs 16 residues. For the CDR3, the DNA is TGTGCCAGCAGTTTTTGGCAGGGCCTCCCGTGGGAGACCCAGTACTTC. Translated, it gives CASSFWQGLPWETQYF.

This clonotype showed up many times. The chain links TRBV20-1 to TRBJ2-4; no reliable D call. Trimming shortened V by 6 bases and J by 5 bases, and 14 bases separated the two germline ends. The CDR3 consists of 13 residues. Germline lookup yields CDR1 DFQATT and CDR2 SNEGSKA (reference sequence). CDR3: CSAPFGVENIQYF. For the CDR3, the DNA is TGCAGTGCCCCCTTTGGAGTGGAAAACATTCAGTACTTC.

This clonotype has at least ten counts. The chain uses TRBV6-1 and TRBJ2-3, with 7 bases matching TRBD2. The length of the CDR3 is 14 residues. After removal of 6 bases from V and 0 bases from J, the junction contained 3 bases not matched to a gene. Germline V CDR1 and CDR2: MNHNS, SASEGT. This CDR3 reads CASRGLESTDTQYF. The CDR3 DNA sequence: TGTGCCAGCAGAGGACTAGAAAGCACAGATACGCAGTATTTT.

In this sample, this clonotype turned up a few times. The chain employs TRBV5-1 and TRBJ2-2; 9 nucleotides line up with TRBD1. The V gene end was trimmed by 9 bases and the J gene end by 1 base; junction bases not matched to a gene: 7. Germline loops: CDR1 SGHRS, CDR2 YFSETQ. The length of the CDR3 is 15 residues. The CDR3 nucleotides read TGCGCCACCAGAGGGACAGGGAAGAACACCGGGGAGCTGTTTTTT. Translating it yields CATRGTGKNTGELFF. Combining the CDR3 with reference TRBV5-1 and TRBJ2-2 gives the whole variable domain KAGVTQTPRYLIKTRGQQVTLSCSPISGHRSVSWYQQTPGQGLQFLFEYFSETQRNKGNFPGRFSGRQFSNSRSEMNVSTLELGDSALYLCATRGTGKNTGELFFGEGSRLTVL.

The table lists this clonotype with a few counts. The J gene is TRBJ2-4, the V gene TRBV6-1; D tentatively fits TRBD1 or TRBD2 (5 bases each). The CDR3 covers 15 residues. Trimming took off 4 bases at V and 1 base at J, with 11 bases between the two ends. Germline V gene data show CDR1 as MNHNS and CDR2 as SASEGT. The CDR3 DNA sequence: TGTGCCAGCAGTGGCAGCTGGGGGGCCAAAAACATTCAGTACTTC. This encodes CASSGSWGAKNIQYF.

Many counts were recorded for this clonotype. The chain couples TRBV6-5 to TRBJ1-2; D ambiguous. Trimming stripped 5 bases from V and 0 bases from J, with 7 bases between. The germline gives CDR1 MNHEY, CDR2 SVGAGI. The CDR3 sequence is 13 residues long. CDR3 nucleotide sequence: TGTGCCAGCAGTATCGGAGCTAACTATGGCTACACCTTC. This codes for CASSIGANYGYTF.

This clonotype occurred many times. This sequence joins TRBV10-1 and TRBJ2-5; D gene uncertain. This CDR3 has 13 amino acids. From germline, CDR1 is WNHNN and CDR2 SYGVQD (reference sequence). Trimming took 4 bases from V and 1 from J, leaving 7 bases between them. CDR3 protein: CASSGVPQETQYF. The CDR3 nucleotides are TGCGCCAGCAGTGGGGTTCCCCAAGAGACCCAGTACTTC.

The table lists this clonotype with many counts. The J gene is TRBJ2-7, the V gene TRBV28; tentatively, D is TRBD2 (7 bases). This CDR3 is built from 17 residues. Germline CDR1 and CDR2: MDHEN and SYDVKM. The ends were cut back, 2 bases at V and 3 bases at J, with 20 bases in the middle. CDR3 in DNA: TGTGCCAGCAGTTTACGCCCGGGGGCTAGCGGACACTACGAGCAGTACGTC. Its translation is CASSLRPGASGHYEQYV.

This clonotype was counted a few times. V usage is TRBV5-1 and J usage is TRBJ1-2; D might be TRBD1 (5 bases). The CDR3 consists of 14 residues. From germline, CDR1 is SGHRS and CDR2 YFSETQ. Trimming removed 0 bases at V and 9 bases at J, with 15 bases between. CDR3 in DNA: TGCGCCAGCAGCTTGGTTGGGGGTGCGGATCGCTACACCTTC. It yields the protein CASSLVGGADRYTF.

The sample holds many counts of this clonotype. V is TRBV7-2 and J is TRBJ1-2; D call uncertain. Germline V gene data show CDR1 as SGHTA and CDR2 as FQGNSA. This CDR3 has 12 residues. Trimming took off 1 base at V and 7 bases at J, with 7 bases between the two ends. CDR3: CASSLGAGGYTF. Written as DNA, the CDR3 is TGTGCCAGCAGCTTAGGCGCCGGTGGCTACACCTTC.

This clonotype was detected a few times. The chain links TRBV20-1 to TRBJ1-5, with D possibly matching TRBD1 (5 bases). Trimming stripped 5 bases from V and 3 bases from J, with 23 bases between. This CDR3 region has 17 residues. CDR1 is DFQATT, CDR2 SNEGSKA, per germline (reference sequence). CDR3 in DNA: TGCAGTGCTCTCCGTGGCAGGGAGGGTTTGAACAATCAGCCCCAGCATTTT. The encoded protein is CSALRGREGLNNQPQHF.

The V call is TRBV7-9, the J call TRBJ2-4, with TRBD1 identical over 9 bases. Germline CDR1 and CDR2: SEHNR and FQNEAQ (reference sequence). The CDR3 is 17 amino acids. The V and J ends lost 6 bases and 0 bases, in that order; junction bases with no gene match: 9. CDR3 amino acids: CASRSTGTGLAKNIQYF. As DNA, the CDR3 is TGTGCCAGCAGATCTACCGGGACAGGGCTAGCCAAAAACATTCAGTACTTC.

This clonotype has a count of ten or more. The chain carries TRBV5-1 and TRBJ1-3, with TRBD1 matching over 10 bases. The CDR3 totals 18 residues. V lost 3 bases and J lost 0; bases outside the gene matches: 9. Germline V gene sequence: CDR1 SGHRS, CDR2 YFSETQ. The CDR3 loop reads CASSSTPGQGSSGNTIYF. The CDR3 DNA sequence: TGCGCCAGCAGCTCGACCCCGGGACAGGGGAGCTCTGGAAACACCATATATTTT. The whole variable domain, remainder taken from reference TRBV5-1 and TRBJ1-3, is KAGVTQTPRYLIKTRGQQVTLSCSPISGHRSVSWYQQTPGQGLQFLFEYFSETQRNKGNFPGRFSGRQFSNSRSEMNVSTLELGDSALYLCASSSTPGQGSSGNTIYFGEGSWLTVV.